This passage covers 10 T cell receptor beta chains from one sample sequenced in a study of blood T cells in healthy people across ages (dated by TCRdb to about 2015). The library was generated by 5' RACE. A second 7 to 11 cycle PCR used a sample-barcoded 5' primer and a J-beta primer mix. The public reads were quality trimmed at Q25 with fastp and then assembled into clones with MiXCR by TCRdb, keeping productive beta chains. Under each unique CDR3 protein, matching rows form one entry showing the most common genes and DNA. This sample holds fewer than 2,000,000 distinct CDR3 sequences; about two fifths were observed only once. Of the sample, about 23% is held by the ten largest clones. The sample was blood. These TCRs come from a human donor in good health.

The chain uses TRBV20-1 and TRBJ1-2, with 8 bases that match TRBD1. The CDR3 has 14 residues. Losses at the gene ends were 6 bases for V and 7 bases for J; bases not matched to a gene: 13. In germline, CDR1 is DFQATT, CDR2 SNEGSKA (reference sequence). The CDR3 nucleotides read TGCAGTGCATCTACAGGGGGTGATTTTCGTGGCTACACCTTC. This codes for CSASTGGDFRGYTF.

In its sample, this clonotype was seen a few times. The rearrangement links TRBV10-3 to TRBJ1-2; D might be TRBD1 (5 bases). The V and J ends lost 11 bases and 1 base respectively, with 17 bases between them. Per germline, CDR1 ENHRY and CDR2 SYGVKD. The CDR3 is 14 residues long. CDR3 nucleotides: TGTGCCTCTGGGGGGAGGTCACGTAACTATGGCTACACCTTC. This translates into CASGGRSRNYGYTF.

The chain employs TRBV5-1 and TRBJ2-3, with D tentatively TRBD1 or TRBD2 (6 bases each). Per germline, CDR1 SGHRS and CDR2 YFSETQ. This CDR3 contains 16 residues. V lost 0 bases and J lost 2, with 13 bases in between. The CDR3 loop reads CASSLEGGGPTDTQYF. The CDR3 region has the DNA TGCGCCAGCAGCTTGGAAGGGGGAGGCCCCACAGATACGCAGTATTTT.

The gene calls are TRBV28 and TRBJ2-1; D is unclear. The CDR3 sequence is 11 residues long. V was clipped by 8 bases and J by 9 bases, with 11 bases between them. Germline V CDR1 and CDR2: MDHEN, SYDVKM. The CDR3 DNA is TGTGCCAGCGATTACGCTGGTGAGCAGTTCTTC. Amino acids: CASDYAGEQFF.

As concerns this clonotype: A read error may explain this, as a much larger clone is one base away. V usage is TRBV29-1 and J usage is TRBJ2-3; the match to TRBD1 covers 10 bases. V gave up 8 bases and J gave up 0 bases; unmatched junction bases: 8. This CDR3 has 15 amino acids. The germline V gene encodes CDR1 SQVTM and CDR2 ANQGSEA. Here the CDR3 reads CSTGRDRGSTDTQYF. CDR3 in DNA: TGCAGCACCGGTCGGGACAGGGGTAGCACAGATACGCAGTATTTT.

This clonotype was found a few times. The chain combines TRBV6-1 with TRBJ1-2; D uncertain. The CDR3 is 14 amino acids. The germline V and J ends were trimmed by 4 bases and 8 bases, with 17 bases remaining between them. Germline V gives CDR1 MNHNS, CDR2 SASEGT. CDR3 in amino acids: CASSGTTGYQGYTF. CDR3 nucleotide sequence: TGTGCCAGCAGTGGGACGACGGGTTATCAGGGCTACACCTTC.

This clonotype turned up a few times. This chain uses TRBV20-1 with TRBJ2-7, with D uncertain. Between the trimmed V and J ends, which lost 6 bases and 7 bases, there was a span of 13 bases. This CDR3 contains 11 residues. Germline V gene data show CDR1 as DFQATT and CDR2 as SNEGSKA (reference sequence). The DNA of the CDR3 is TGCAGTGCCCCTCACGGGCGGGAGCAGTACTTC. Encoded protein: CSAPHGREQYF.

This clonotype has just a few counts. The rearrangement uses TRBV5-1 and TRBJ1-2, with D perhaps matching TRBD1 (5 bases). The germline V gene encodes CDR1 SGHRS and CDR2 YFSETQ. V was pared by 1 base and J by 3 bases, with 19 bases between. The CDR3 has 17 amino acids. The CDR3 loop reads CASSLRTQGGADYGYTF. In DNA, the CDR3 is TGCGCCAGCAGCTTGAGGACCCAGGGAGGCGCTGACTATGGCTACACCTTC.

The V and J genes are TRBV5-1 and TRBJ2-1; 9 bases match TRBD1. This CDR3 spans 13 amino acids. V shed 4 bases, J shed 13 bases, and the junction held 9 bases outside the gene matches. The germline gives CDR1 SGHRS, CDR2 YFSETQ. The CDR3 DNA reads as TGCGCCAGCAGCACGGCGGGACAGGGACTTCAGTTCTTC. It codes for CASSTAGQGLQFF.

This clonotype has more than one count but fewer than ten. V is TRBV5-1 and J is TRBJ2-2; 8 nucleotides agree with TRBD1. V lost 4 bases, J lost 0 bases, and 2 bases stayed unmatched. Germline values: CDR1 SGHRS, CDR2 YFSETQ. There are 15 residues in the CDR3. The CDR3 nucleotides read TGCGCCAGCAGCCGGACAGGGCCGAACACCGGGGAGCTGTTTTTT. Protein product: CASSRTGPNTGELFF.